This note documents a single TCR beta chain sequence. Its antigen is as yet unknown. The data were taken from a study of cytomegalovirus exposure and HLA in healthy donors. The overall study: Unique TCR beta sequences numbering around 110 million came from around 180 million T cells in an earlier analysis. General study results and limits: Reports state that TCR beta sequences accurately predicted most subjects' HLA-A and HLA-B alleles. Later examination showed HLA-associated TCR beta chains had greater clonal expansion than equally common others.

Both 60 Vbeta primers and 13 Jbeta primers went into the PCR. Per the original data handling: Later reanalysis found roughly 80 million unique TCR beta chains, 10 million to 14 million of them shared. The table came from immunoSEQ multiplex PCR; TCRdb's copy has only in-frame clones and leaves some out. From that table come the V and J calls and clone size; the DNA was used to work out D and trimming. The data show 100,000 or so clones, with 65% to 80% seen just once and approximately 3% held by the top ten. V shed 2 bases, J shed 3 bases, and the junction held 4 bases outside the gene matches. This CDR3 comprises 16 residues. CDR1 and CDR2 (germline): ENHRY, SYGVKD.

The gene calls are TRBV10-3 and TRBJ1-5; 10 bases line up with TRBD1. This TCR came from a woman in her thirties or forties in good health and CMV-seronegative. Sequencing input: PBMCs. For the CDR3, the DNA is TGTGCCATCAGTGAGCTGGGACAGGGGACCAATCAGCCCCAGCATTTT. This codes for CAISELGQGTNQPQHF.